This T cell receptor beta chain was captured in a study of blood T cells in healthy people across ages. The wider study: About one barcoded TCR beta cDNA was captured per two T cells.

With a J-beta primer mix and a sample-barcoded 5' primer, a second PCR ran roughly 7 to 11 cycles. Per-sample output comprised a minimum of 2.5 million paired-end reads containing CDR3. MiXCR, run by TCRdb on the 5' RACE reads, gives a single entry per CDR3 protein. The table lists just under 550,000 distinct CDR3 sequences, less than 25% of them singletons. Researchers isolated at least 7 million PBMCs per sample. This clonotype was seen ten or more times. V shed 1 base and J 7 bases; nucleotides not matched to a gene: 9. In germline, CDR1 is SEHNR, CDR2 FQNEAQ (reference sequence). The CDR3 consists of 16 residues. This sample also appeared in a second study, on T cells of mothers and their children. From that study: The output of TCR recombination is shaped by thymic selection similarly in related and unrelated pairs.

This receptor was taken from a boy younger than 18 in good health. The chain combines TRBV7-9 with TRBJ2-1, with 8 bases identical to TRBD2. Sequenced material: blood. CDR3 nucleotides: TGTGCCAGCAGCTTAGGTCTGGGACTAGGATGGAATGAGCAGTTCTTC. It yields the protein CASSLGLGLGWNEQFF.